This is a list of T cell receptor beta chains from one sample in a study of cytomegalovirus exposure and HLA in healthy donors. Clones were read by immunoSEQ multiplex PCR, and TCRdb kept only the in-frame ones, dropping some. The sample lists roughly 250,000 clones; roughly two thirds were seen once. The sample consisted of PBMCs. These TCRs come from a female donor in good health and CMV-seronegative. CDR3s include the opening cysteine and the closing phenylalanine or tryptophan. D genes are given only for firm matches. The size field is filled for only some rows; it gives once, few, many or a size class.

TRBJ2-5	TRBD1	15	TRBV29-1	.	TGCAGCGTTGACGCGAGACAGGGTCACCAAGAGACCCAGTACTTC	CSVDARQGHQETQYF
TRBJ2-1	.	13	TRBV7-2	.	TGTGCCAGCAGCTCCACGGTGGGGGCCGAGCAGTTCTTC	CASSSTVGAEQFF
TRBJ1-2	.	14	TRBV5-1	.	TGCGCCAGCAGCTTGGTTGCAGGCTCGAATGGCTACACCTTC	CASSLVAGSNGYTF
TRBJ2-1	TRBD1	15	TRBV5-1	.	TGCGCCAGCAGCCCAAATGACAGGGCCTACAATGAGCAGTTCTTC	CASSPNDRAYNEQFF
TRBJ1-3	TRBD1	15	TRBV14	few	TGTGCCAGCAGCCACCTGACAGGGGGCAAAGACACCATATATTTT	CASSHLTGGKDTIYF
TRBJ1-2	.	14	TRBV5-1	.	TGCGCCAGCAGCCGCACGCAGGGTAACTATGGCTACACCTTC	CASSRTQGNYGYTF
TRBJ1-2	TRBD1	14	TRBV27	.	TGTGCCAGCAGTTTATCGACAGGGATGGGCGGCTACACCTTC	CASSLSTGMGGYTF
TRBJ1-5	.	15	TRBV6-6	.	TGTGCCAGCAGTTACCCGGGCCAGGGATATCAGCCCCAGCATTTT	CASSYPGQGYQPQHF
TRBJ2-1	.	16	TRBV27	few	TGTGCCAGCAGTTTATCGGCGGGGAACTCCTACAATGAGCAGTTCTTC	CASSLSAGNSYNEQFF
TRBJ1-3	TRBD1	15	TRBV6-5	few	TGTGCCAGCAGAACCGGGACAGTTGGAGGAAACACCATATATTTT	CASRTGTVGGNTIYF
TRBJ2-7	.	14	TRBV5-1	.	TGCGCCAGCAGCTCAACAGGGTCCTCCTACGAGCAGTACTTC	CASSSTGSSYEQYF
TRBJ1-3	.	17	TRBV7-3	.	TGTGCCAGCAGCATACCACAGGGCTTCGACTCTGGAAACACCATATATTTT	CASSIPQGFDSGNTIYF
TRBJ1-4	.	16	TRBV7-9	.	TGTGCCAGCAGCTTAGGGCCAGAAGCAACTAATGAAAAACTGTTTTTT	CASSLGPEATNEKLFF
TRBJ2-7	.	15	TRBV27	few	TGTGCCAGCAGTTTATATCCGGGTCTAGCCTACGAGCAGTACTTC	CASSLYPGLAYEQYF
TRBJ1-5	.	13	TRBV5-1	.	TGCGCCAGCAGTGAGACAGGCAATCAGCCCCAGCATTTT	CASSETGNQPQHF
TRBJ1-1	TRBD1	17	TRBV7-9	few	TGTGCCAGCAGCTTCGCCCGTAGGGACAGGGGGAGGACTGAAGCTTTCTTT	CASSFARRDRGRTEAFF
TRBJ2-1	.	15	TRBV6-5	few	TGTGCCAGCAGTCCAGCCGGACTGGCTTACAATGAGCAGTTCTTC	CASSPAGLAYNEQFF
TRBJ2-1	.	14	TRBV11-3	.	TGTGCCAGCAGCTTAGATGAACTAGTTGGTGAGCAGTTCTTC	CASSLDELVGEQFF
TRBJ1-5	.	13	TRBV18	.	TGTGCCAGCTCCGCCGACAGAATCGAGCCCCAGCATTTT	CASSADRIEPQHF
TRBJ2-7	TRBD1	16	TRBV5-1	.	TGCGCCAGCAGCTTGGGCCCACCGAGGACAGGGGACGAGCAGTACTTC	CASSLGPPRTGDEQYF
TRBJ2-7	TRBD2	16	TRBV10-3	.	TGTGCCATCAGTGAGGGGGTAGCGGGAGGCCGCTACGAGCAGTACTTC	CAISEGVAGGRYEQYF
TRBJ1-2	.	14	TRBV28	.	TGTGCCAGCAGTTCCCCCACAGTCCCAGGGGGCTACACCTTC	CASSSPTVPGGYTF
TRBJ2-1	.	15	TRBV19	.	TGTGCCAGTAGTCCCCTTTCGAGCTCCTACAATGAGCAGTTCTTC	CASSPLSSSYNEQFF
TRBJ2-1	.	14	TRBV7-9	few	TGTTCCAGCAGCTTAGTTCCGTCCTACAATGAGCAGTTCTTC	CSSSLVPSYNEQFF
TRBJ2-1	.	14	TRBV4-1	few	TGCGCCAGCAGCCAAGTGGCTAGCTACAATGAGCAGTTCTTC	CASSQVASYNEQFF
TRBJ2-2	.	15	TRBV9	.	TGTGCCAGCAGCGTAGATAGCGCGAACACCGGGGAGCTGTTTTTT	CASSVDSANTGELFF
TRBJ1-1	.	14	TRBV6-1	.	TGTGCCAGCACTGGGGGGGCCGGGAACACTGAAGCTTTCTTT	CASTGGAGNTEAFF
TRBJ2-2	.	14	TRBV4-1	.	TGCGCCAGCAGTCCTGGGGCTAGCGCCGGGGAGCTGTTTTTT	CASSPGASAGELFF
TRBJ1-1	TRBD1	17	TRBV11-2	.	TGTGCCAGCAGCCTCAGGACAGGGAGGGCGAGCGACACTGAAGCTTTCTTT	CASSLRTGRASDTEAFF
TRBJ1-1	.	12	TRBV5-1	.	TGCGCCAGCAGCTTCCAGAAACCTGAAGCTTTCTTT	CASSFQKPEAFF
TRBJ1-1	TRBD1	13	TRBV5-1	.	TGCGCCAGCAGCTTCCGGGACAGGGTTGAAGCTTTCTTT	CASSFRDRVEAFF
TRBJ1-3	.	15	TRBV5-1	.	TGCGCCAGCAGCTTGGGGACGGGGGCTGGAAACACCATATATTTT	CASSLGTGAGNTIYF
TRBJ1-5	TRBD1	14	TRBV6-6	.	TGTGCCAGCAGTTACCTGACAGGGACCCAGCCCCAGCATTTT	CASSYLTGTQPQHF
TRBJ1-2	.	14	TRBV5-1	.	TGCGCCAGCAGCTTGGGTACCTCAGGAAATGGCTACACCTTC	CASSLGTSGNGYTF
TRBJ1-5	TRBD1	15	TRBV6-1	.	TGTGCCACCCGGAATGGCGGACAGGTTAATCAGCCCCAGCATTTT	CATRNGGQVNQPQHF
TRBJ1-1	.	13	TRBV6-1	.	TGTGCCAGCAGGGACTATGCGAACACTGAAGCTTTCTTT	CASRDYANTEAFF
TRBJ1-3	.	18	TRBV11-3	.	TGTGCCAGCAGCTTATCATCGTACAGGGCCCGCTCTGGAAACACCATATATTTT	CASSLSSYRARSGNTIYF
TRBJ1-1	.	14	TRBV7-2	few	TGTGCCAGCACCACCCGGGGGGGGATCACTGAAGCTTTCTTT	CASTTRGGITEAFF
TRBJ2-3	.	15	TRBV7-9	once	TGTGCCAGCAGCTTAGACGCCAGTGGCACAGATACGCAGTATTTT	CASSLDASGTDTQYF
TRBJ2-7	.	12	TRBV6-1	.	TGTGCCACCACAGGGACTACCTACGAGCAGTACTTC	CATTGTTYEQYF
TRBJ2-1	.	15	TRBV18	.	TGTGCCAGCTCCCTCCGGGAGACGAGTTACAATGAGCAGTTCTTC	CASSLRETSYNEQFF
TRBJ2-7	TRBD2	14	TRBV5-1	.	TGCGCCAGCAGGCCTTGGCGGGAGGTAAGAGAGCAGTACTTC	CASRPWREVREQYF
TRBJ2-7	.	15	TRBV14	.	TGTGCCAGCAGCCAGGATCGGGGAAGCTCCTACGAGCAGTACTTC	CASSQDRGSSYEQYF
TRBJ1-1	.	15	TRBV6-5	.	TGTGCCAGCAGTTACTCCAGGGCCTTAAACACTGAAGCTTTCTTT	CASSYSRALNTEAFF
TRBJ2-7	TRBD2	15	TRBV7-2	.	TGTGCCAGCAGCTTAGAGGGACTAGATCTGGACGAGCAGTACTTC	CASSLEGLDLDEQYF
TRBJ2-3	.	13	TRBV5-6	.	TGTGCCAGCAGCAAGCAGGGTTCAGATACGCAGTATTTT	CASSKQGSDTQYF
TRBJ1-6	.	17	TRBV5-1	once	TGCGCCAGCAGACTGTCGGACAGAAGCTCCTATAATTCACCCCTCCACTTT	CASRLSDRSSYNSPLHF
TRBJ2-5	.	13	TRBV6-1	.	TGTGCCGGCCGACAGGTTGGAGGAGAGACCCAGTACTTC	CAGRQVGGETQYF
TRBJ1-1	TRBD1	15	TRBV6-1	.	TGTGCCAGCAGTAGATACGGGACAGTGAACACTGAAGCTTTCTTT	CASSRYGTVNTEAFF
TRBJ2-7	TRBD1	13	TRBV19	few	TGTGCCAGTACCCGGACAGGGGACTACGAGCAGTACTTC	CASTRTGDYEQYF
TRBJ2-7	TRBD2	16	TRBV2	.	TGTGCCAGCACCTCCCCACTAGCGGGTAGCTCCTACGAGCAGTACTTC	CASTSPLAGSSYEQYF
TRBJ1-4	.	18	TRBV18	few	TGTGCCAGCTCACCACTGAGAGTATCGGAGGCAACTAATGAAAAACTGTTTTTT	CASSPLRVSEATNEKLFF
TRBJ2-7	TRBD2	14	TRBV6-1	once	TGTGCCAGCAGTGAAGCGGGAGGGCCCTACGAGCAGTACTTC	CASSEAGGPYEQYF
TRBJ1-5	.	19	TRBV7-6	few	TGTGCCAGCAGCTTGGATCCCCGGGAGCGGGAAAGAAGCAATCAGCCCCAGCATTTT	CASSLDPRERERSNQPQHF
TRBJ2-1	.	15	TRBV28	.	TGTGCCAGCAGTTTTGGGGGACTTTCGGTGAATGAGCAGTTCTTC	CASSFGGLSVNEQFF
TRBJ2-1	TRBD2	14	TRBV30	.	TGTGCCTGGAGTGTAAGCGGAGCGGGAAATGAGCAGTTCTTC	CAWSVSGAGNEQFF
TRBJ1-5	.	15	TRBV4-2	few	TGTGCCAGCAGGGAATGGGAAGGGGCCGACCAGCCCCAGCATTTT	CASREWEGADQPQHF
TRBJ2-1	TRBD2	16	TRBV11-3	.	TGTGCCAGCAGCTTAGGTAATAGCGGGAGTCGGAATGAGCAGTTCTTC	CASSLGNSGSRNEQFF
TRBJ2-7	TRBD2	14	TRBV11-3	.	TGTGCCAGCAGCTTATCTAGCGGGACCTACGAGCAGTACTTC	CASSLSSGTYEQYF
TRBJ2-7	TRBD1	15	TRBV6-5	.	TGTGCCAGCACATGGACAGGGCGGGTAGTGGGCGAGCAGTACTTC	CASTWTGRVVGEQYF